A selection of T cell receptor beta chains follows, all from one sample in a study of T cell repertoires in cytomegalovirus infection. TCRdb processed the reads anew with MiXCR; each CDR3 protein has one entry. The top ten hold about 24% of the sample, which has 560,000 or so distinct CDR3 sequences, 16% seen once. Sequencing input: CD8+ T cells from PBMCs. The receptors were sampled from a human donor in good health (CMV status not recorded). Some clones in this sample may be carry-over from other donors' samples. The CDR3 runs from the conserved cysteine through the conserved F or W. Each record gives: clone size, V gene, J gene, D gene, CDR3 DNA, CDR3 protein. D genes are given only for firm matches. Clone size is shown for a subset of rows, as once, few, many or a class of expanded clone.

few	TRBV28	TRBJ1-2	.	TGTGCCAGCAGAACAGGGCGGACTAACTATGGCTACACCTTC	CASRTGRTNYGYTF
few	TRBV9	TRBJ1-3	TRBD1	TGTGCCAGCAGCGTGCAGGGGGTGTCTGGAAACACCATATATTTT	CASSVQGVSGNTIYF
.	TRBV7-9	TRBJ2-7	TRBD2	TGTGCCAGCAGCTTAGGGACTAGCGGGGGACCCTACGAGCAGTACTTC	CASSLGTSGGPYEQYF
.	TRBV12-5	TRBJ1-1	.	TGTGCTAGTGGTTTTGGAAGAGCCACAAATGAAGCTTTCTTT	CASGFGRATNEAFF
few	TRBV7-9	TRBJ2-3	TRBD1	TGTGCCAGCAGCTTAGTCAGGGGGACCACAGATACGCAGTATTTT	CASSLVRGTTDTQYF
many	TRBV7-2	TRBJ2-1	.	TGTGCCAGCAGCTCAGTAGATGAGCAGTTCTTC	CASSSVDEQFF
many	TRBV7-7	TRBJ2-1	.	TGTGCCAGCAGCTCTGAAATAAACAGGGAGCAGTTCTTC	CASSSEINREQFF
.	TRBV9	TRBJ1-1	TRBD1	TGTGCCAGCAGCGTAGCTGGGACAGGGCGAAACACTGAAGCTTTCTTT	CASSVAGTGRNTEAFF
many	TRBV7-8	TRBJ2-4	.	TGTGCCAGCAGCTTAGCCGACAGTCCCTTCCAAGCCAAAAACATTCAGTACTTC	CASSLADSPFQAKNIQYF
many	TRBV27	TRBJ2-4	.	TGTGCCAGCAGAGCAGGGGCTAGCCCATTGTCCGGCAAAAACATTCAGTACTTC	CASRAGASPLSGKNIQYF
many	TRBV27	TRBJ1-5	TRBD1	TGTGCCAGCAGTTTAGACAGGGAGGGCAATCAGCCCCAGCATTTT	CASSLDREGNQPQHF